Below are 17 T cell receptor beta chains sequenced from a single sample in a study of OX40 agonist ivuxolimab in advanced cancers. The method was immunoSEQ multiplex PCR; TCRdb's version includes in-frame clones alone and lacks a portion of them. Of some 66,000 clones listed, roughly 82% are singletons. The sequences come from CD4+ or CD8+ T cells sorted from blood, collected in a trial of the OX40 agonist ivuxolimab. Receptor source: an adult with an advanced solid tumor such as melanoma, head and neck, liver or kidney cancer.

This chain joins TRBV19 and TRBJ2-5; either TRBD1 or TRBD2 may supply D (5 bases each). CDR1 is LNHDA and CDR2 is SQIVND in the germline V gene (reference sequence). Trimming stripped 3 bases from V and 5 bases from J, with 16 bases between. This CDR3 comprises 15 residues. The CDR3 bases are TGTGCCAGTAGTATGGGGCAGGGAAAGCGGGAGACCCAGTACTTC. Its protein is CASSMGQGKRETQYF.

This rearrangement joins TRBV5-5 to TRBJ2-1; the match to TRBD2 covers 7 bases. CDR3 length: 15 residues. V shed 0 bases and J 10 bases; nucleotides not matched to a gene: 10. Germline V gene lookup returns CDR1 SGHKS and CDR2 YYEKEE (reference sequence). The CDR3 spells CASSLEGTTRREQFF. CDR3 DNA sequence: TGTGCCAGCAGCTTGGAGGGGACTACTAGGCGGGAGCAGTTCTTC.

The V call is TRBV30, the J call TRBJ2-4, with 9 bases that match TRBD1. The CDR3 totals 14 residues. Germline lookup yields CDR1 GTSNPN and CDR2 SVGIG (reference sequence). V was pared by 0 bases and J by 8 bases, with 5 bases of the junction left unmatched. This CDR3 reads CAWSVGQGVYIQYF. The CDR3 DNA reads TGTGCCTGGAGTGTGGGACAGGGTGTATACATTCAGTACTTC.

In DNA form, the CDR3 reads TGTGCCAGTAGTAGGGAAGACACCCCGAACACTGAAGCTTTCTTT. Translating it yields CASSREDTPNTEAFF. The rearrangement joins TRBV19 to TRBJ1-1; D is undetermined. Deletions cut 4 bases from V and 1 base from J, with 13 bases between. The CDR3 covers 15 residues. Germline CDR1 LNHDA, CDR2 SQIVND (reference sequence).

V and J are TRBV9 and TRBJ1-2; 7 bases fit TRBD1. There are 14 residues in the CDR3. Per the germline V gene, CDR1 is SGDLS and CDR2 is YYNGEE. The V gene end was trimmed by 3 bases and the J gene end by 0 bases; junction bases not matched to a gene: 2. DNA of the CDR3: TGTGCCAGCAGCGCGGGACAGACTAACTATGGCTACACCTTC. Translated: CASSAGQTNYGYTF. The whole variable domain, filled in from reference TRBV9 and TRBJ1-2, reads DSGVTQTPKHLITATGQRVTLRCSPRSGDLSVYWYQQSLDQGLQFLIQYYNGEERAKGNILERFSAQQFPDLHSELNLSSLELGDSALYFCASSAGQTNYGYTFGSGTRLTVV.

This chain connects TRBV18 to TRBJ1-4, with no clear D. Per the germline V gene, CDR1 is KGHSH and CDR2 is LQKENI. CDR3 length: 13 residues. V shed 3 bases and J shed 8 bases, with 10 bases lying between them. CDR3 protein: CASSPARGEKLFF. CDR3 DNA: TGTGCCAGCTCACCGGCGCGGGGAGAAAAACTGTTTTTT.

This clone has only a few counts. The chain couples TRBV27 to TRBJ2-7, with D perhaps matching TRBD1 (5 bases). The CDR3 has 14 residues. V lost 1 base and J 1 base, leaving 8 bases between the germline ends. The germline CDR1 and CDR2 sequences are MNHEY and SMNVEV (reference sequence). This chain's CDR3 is CASSLWGSSYEQYF. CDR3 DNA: TGTGCCAGCAGTTTATGGGGCTCGTCCTACGAGCAGTACTTC.

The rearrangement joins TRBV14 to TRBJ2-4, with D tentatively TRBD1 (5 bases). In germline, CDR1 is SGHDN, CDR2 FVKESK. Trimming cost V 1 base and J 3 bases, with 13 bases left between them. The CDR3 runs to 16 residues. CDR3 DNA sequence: TGTGCCAGCAGCCAAGTGGGCAGGGCCGGCAAAAACATTCAGTACTTC. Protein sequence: CASSQVGRAGKNIQYF. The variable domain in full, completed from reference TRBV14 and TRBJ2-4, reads EAGVTQFPSHSVIEKGQTVTLRCDPISGHDNLYWYRRVMGKEIKFLLHFVKESKQDESGMPNNRFLAERTGGTYSTLKVQPAELEDSGVYFCASSQVGRAGKNIQYFGAGTRLSVL.

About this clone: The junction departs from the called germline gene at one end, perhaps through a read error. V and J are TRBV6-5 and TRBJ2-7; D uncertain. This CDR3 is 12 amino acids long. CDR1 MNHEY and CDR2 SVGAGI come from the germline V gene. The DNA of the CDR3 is TGTGCCAGCAGTCCTGACCCACCCCCGGGCCACTTC. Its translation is CASSPDPPPGHF.

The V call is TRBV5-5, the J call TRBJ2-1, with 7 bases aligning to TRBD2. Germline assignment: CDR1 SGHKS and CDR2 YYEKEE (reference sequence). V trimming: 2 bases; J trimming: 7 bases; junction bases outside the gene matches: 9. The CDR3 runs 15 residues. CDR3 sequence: CASSFLGREKNEQFF. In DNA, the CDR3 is TGTGCCAGCAGCTTCCTAGGGCGGGAGAAAAATGAGCAGTTCTTC.

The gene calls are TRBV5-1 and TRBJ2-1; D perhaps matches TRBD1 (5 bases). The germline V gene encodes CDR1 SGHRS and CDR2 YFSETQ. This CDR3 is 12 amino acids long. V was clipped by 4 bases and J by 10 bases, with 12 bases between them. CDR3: CASSPGAGEQFF. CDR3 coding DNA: TGCGCCAGCAGCCCTGGGGCAGGCGAGCAGTTCTTC.

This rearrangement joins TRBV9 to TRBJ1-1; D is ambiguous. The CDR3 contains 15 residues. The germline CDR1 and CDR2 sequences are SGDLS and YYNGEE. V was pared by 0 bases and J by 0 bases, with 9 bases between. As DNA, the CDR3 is TGTGCCAGCAGCGTAGGGGTAGCCTTGAACACTGAAGCTTTCTTT. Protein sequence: CASSVGVALNTEAFF.

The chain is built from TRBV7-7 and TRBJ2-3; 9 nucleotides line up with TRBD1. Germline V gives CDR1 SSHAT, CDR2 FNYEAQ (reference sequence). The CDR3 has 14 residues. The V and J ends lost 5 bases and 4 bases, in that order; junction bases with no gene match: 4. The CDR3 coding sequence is TGTGCCAGCAGCACAGGGGGCTCCGCAGATACGCAGTATTTT. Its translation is CASSTGGSADTQYF.

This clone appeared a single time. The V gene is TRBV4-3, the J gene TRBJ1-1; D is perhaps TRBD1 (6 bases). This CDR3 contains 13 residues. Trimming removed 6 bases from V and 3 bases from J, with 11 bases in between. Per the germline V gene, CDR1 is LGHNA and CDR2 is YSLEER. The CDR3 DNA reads TGCGCCAGCAGGGGGGCCGGGTACACTGAAGCTTTCTTT. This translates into CASRGAGYTEAFF.

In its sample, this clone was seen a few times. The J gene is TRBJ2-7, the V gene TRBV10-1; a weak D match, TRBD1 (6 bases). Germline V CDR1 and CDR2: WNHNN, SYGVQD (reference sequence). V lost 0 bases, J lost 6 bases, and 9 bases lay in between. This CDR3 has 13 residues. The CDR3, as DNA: TGCGCCAGCAGTGAGTCCCCAGGGGCCGAGCAGTACGTC. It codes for CASSESPGAEQYV.

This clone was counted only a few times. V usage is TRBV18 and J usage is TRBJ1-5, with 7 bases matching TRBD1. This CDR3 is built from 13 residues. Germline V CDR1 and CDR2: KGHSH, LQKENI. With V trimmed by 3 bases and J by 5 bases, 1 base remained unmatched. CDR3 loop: CASSPDRDQPQHF. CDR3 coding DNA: TGTGCCAGCTCACCCGACAGGGATCAGCCCCAGCATTTT.

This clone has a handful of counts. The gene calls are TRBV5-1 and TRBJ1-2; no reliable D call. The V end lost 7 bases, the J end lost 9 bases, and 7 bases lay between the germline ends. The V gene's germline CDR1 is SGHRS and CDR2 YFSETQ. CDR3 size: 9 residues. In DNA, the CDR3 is TGCGCCAGCTGCTGCAGCTACACCTTC. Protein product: CASCCSYTF.